The clone carrying this T cell receptor (beta chain) was counted ten times or more. The antigen is not known. This beta chain is off target for a library built for alpha chains, so its abundance means little. This sample stems from a study of spatial heterogeneity in lung cancer. Study as a whole: Sequencing consistently turned up more beta-chain sequences than alpha-chain sequences.

The sample's time point: sample taken at primary tumor resection. Tumor, nontumor lung or frozen PBMC supplied whole RNA that was sequenced unsorted. The study's findings and limits: In tumors, expanded intratumoral alpha and beta TCR counts tracked mutation counts. Ubiquitous and regional expanded TCR counts tracked ubiquitous and regional nonsynonymous mutations, respectively.

One entry per CDR3 protein results from TCRdb running MiXCR on the 5' RACE reads. The sample consists of several thousand distinct CDR3 sequences, approximately 12% of them appearing once. The sample in question was lung tumor tissue, obtained at surgery. The TCR sequence derives from a male donor with early-stage non-small cell lung cancer.

The CDR3 loop reads CASSFQETQYF. The DNA for the CDR3 is TGTGCCAGCAGTTTCCAAGAGACCCAGTACTTC. V and J are TRBV28 and TRBJ2-5, with D uncertain. The V and J ends lost 3 bases and 1 base respectively, with 0 bases between them. This CDR3 contains 11 residues. CDR1 and CDR2 (germline): MDHEN, SYDVKM.